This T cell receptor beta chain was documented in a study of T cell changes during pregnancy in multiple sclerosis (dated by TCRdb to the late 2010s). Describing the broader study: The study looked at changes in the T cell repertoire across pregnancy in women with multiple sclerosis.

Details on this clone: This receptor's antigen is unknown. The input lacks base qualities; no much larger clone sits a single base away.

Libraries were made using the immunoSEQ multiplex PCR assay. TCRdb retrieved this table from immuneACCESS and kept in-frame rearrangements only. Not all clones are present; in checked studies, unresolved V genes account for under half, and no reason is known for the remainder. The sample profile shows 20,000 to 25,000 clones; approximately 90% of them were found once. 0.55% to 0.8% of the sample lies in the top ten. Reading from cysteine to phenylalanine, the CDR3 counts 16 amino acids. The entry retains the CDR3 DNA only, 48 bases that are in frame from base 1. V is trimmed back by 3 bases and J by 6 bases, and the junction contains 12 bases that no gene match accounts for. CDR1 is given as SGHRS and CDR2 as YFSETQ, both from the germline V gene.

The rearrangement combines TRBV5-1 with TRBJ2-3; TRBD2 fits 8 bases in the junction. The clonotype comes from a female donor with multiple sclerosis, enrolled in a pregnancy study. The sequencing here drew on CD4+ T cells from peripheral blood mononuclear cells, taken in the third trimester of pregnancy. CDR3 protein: CASSSAGISGGDTQYF. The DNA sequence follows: TGCGCCAGCAGCTCAGCCGGCATATCGGGAGGGGATACGCAGTATTTT.